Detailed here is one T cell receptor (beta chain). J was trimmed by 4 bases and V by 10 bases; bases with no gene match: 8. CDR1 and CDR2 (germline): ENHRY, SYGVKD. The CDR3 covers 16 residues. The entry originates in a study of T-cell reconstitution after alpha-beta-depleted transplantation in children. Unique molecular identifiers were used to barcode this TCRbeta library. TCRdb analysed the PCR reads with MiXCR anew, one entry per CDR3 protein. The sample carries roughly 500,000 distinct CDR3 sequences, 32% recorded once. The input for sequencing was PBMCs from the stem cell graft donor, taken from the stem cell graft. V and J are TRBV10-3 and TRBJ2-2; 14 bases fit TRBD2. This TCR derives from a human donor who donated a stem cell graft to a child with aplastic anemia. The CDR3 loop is CANGTSGSWGTGELFF. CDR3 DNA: TGTGCCAACGGGACTAGCGGGAGTTGGGGCACCGGGGAGCTGTTTTTT.